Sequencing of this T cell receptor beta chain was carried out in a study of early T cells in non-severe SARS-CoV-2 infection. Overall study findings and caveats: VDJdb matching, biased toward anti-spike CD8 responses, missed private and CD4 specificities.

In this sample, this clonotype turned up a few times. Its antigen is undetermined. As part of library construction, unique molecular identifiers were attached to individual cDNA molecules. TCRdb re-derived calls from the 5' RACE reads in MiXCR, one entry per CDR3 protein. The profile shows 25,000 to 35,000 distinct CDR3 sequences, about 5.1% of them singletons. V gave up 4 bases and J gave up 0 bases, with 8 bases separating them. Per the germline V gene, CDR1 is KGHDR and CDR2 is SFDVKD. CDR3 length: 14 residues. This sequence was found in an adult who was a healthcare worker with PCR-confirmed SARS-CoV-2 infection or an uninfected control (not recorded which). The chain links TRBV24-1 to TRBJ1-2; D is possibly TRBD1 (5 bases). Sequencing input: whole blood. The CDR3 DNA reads TGTGCCACCAGTGAGGCGGGGGCTAACTATGGCTACACCTTC. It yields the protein CATSEAGANYGYTF.